This T cell receptor (beta chain) was captured in a study of OX40 agonist ivuxolimab in advanced cancers. The study in broad terms: Ivuxolimab was an agonistic, fully human IgG2 monoclonal antibody directed against OX40 (CD134), a costimulatory receptor. Intravenous ivuxolimab was administered to patients every 2 weeks at six dose levels: 0.01, 0.1, 0.3, 1.5, 3 and 10 mg/kg. In the dose-escalation cohort, nearly 85% of patients were male, and the mean age was 60 years with a range of roughly 20 to 79. Partial responses occurred in three dose-escalation patients, of whom one had hepatocellular carcinoma and two had cutaneous melanoma. The point of sequencing TCRbeta in the periphery was to test whether ivuxolimab changed TCR sequence diversity and drove clonal T-cell expansion. Prior anti-PD-1, anti-PD-L1 or anti-CTLA-4 therapy was permitted, and checkpoint inhibitors had been received by less than 45% of dose-escalation patients. Of the 50 to 55 dose-escalation patients, hepatocellular carcinoma was present in some 19, melanoma in around 15, renal cell carcinoma in 9 and head and neck cancer in 9. The monotherapy dose-escalation portion (N of about 50 patients) of the phase I ivuxolimab trial is reported in the paper.

For sequencing of the TCRbeta CDR3 region, genomic DNA was extracted from the sorted cells. The immunoSEQ Assay was used to sequence the TCRbeta CDR3 regions. The source is immuneACCESS, and TCRdb retained only in-frame sequences with V and J called. Part of the clones is not carried over; for the studies checked, unresolved V genes explain less than half of this, and the remainder is unexplained. The sample table shows 30,000 to 35,000 clones, and approximately 79% are seen once. Roughly 15% of the sample belongs to the ten largest clones. Patients with a history of autoimmune disease or receiving systemic immunosuppression were excluded from the trial. Peripheral blood for TCR sequencing was drawn from every dose cohort at baseline, at cycle 4 day 1 and at cycle 7 day 1. The samples were taken from a phase I, first-in-human, multicenter, open-label dose-escalation trial of ivuxolimab. Adults with locally advanced or metastatic melanoma, renal cell carcinoma, hepatocellular carcinoma or head and neck squamous cell carcinoma were enrolled in the trial. CD4+ and CD8+ T cells were sorted separately from peripheral blood before TCR sequencing.

What the research found in general, with its limitations: Low levels of normalized T-cell clonal expansion were also seen in some patients who did not respond. At doses from 0.1 to 3.0 mg/kg, clonal expansion was seen in both CD4+ and CD8+ blood T cells between baseline and week 6. Which antigens the clonally expanded peripheral T cells were specific for was not determined. In partial responders in the 0.1-3.0 mg/kg groups, normalized peripheral clonal expansion was found to be among the lowest, especially among CD8+ T cells. On average, CD8+ T cells showed more expanded clones than CD4+ T cells after ivuxolimab.

As regards this clone: What antigen it recognizes has not been identified. Per-base qualities were not stored, and no clone one base away is much larger.

The receptor was isolated from an adult with an advanced solid tumor such as melanoma, head and neck, liver or kidney cancer. Here the sequenced sample was CD4+ or CD8+ T cells sorted from blood, taken in a trial of the OX40 agonist ivuxolimab.

The DNA is TGTGCCAGCAGCTACCGGGACAGGGGGCTGTACAATGAGCAGTTCTTC. This translates into CASSYRDRGLYNEQFF. The chain links TRBV11-2 with TRBJ2-1, with 12 junctional bases fitting TRBD1. CDR1 and CDR2, per the germline V gene, are SGHAT and FQNNGV. The CDR3 covers 16 residues, taking in both the cysteine and the phenylalanine. Here the CDR3 DNA is all that survives: 48 bases in frame from base 1. The junction shows trimming of 4 bases on V and 4 bases on J, and the gene matches do not reach 5 bases of it.